The 30 T cell receptor beta chains given below trace back to one sample, sequenced in a study of beta chain features in type 1 diabetes. Study observations and caveats: In every one of the four CD4+ subsets, TCRB CDR3s were moderately but significantly shorter in Type 1 diabetes patients.

No antigen has been identified for these receptors. Every bit of the isolated RNA underwent reverse transcription, so sequencing read expressed TCRB transcripts. Only in-frame clones appear in the TCRdb table, and some are missing; sequencing was by immunoSEQ multiplex PCR. The table shows 500,000 to 850,000 clones, with about an eighth occurring only once. Sequencing input: naive CD4+ T cells from blood. These receptors were collected from a man aged 18 to 29 with type 1 diabetes.

As regards this clone: At the DNA level, this CDR3 is encoded by other sequences in the same sample as well. For the CDR3, the DNA is TGTGCCTGGAGTGTAGGCCTCTCTGGAAACACCATATATTTT. As protein: CAWSVGLSGNTIYF. V is TRBV30 and J is TRBJ1-3; D remains ambiguous. CDR1 is GTSNPN, CDR2 SVGIG, per germline (reference sequence). The length of the CDR3 is 14 residues. V was pared by 0 bases and J by 0 bases, with 6 bases between.

This chain links TRBV20-1 with TRBJ2-7; D gene ambiguous. The germline V gene encodes CDR1 DFQATT and CDR2 SNEGSKA (reference sequence). This CDR3 has 11 residues. The CDR3 loop is CSRSDTYEQYF. The CDR3 nucleotides read TGCAGCCGCTCAGACACCTACGAGCAGTACTTC.

This clone showed up just a few times. This chain uses TRBV29-1 with TRBJ2-5, with 7 positions matching TRBD1. The DNA end favors TRBJ2-7, so the J call may be wrong. This CDR3 has 12 amino acids. Germline CDR1 is SQVTM and CDR2 is ANQGSEA. CDR3 sequence reads: CSVRGQLYEQYF. The CDR3 DNA reads TGCAGCGTTAGGGGACAGCTCTACGAGCAGTACTTC.

The rearrangement joins TRBV2 to TRBJ1-1; 8 bases map to TRBD1. This CDR3 has 15 amino acids. With 5 bases clipped from V and 0 bases from J, the junction kept 5 bases outside the gene matches. CDR1 and CDR2 (germline): SNHLY, FYNNEI. Here the CDR3 reads CASSRLGQVNTEAFF. The CDR3 DNA reads TGTGCCAGCAGTCGTTTGGGACAGGTGAACACTGAAGCTTTCTTT.

This clone was observed a handful of times. This chain joins TRBV10-3 and TRBJ1-5, with 7 bases matching TRBD1. V lost 6 bases, J lost 0 bases, and 5 bases stayed unmatched. This CDR3 is built from 15 residues. In germline, CDR1 is ENHRY, CDR2 SYGVKD. In DNA, the CDR3 is TGTGCCATCAGCGGGACAGCGAATAGCAATCAGCCCCAGCATTTT. Translating gives CAISGTANSNQPQHF.

This clone came up a few times. V gene TRBV7-2 combines with J gene TRBJ2-3, with 7 bases matching TRBD2. Germline-derived CDR1 and CDR2 are SGHTA and FQGNSA. The CDR3 contains 17 residues. The V and J ends lost 1 base and 0 bases, in that order; junction bases with no gene match: 7. The CDR3 sequence: CASSLEASGTSTDTQYF. CDR3 nucleotide sequence: TGTGCCAGCAGCTTAGAGGCTAGCGGAACTAGCACAGATACGCAGTATTTT. Combining the CDR3 with reference TRBV7-2 and TRBJ2-3 gives the whole variable domain GAGVSQSPSNKVTEKGKDVELRCDPISGHTALYWYRQSLGQGLEFLIYFQGNSAPDKSGLPSDRFSAERTGGSVSTLTIQRTQQEDSAVYLCASSLEASGTSTDTQYFGPGTRLTVL.

The CDR3 sequence: CASSSPGLRDIQYF. Here the CDR3 DNA reads TGCGCCAGCAGCTCACCGGGACTAAGGGACATTCAGTACTTC. The chain links TRBV5-1 to TRBJ2-4; TRBD2 matches at 7 bases. This CDR3 has 14 residues. The junction had 8 bases not matched to a gene; V was cut back by 3 bases and J by 8 bases. Germline lookup yields CDR1 SGHRS and CDR2 YFSETQ. Drawing the rest from reference TRBV5-1 and TRBJ2-4, the complete variable domain is KAGVTQTPRYLIKTRGQQVTLSCSPISGHRSVSWYQQTPGQGLQFLFEYFSETQRNKGNFPGRFSGRQFSNSRSEMNVSTLELGDSALYLCASSSPGLRDIQYFGAGTRLSVL.

V is TRBV5-1 and J is TRBJ1-4, with 9 bases lining up with TRBD1. The junction had 6 bases not matched to a gene; V was cut back by 4 bases and J by 8 bases. The CDR3 contains 14 residues. Germline V gene data show CDR1 as SGHRS and CDR2 as YFSETQ. The CDR3 nucleotides are TGCGCCAGCAGCACCCGGACAGGGGACGAAAAACTGTTTTTT. Its translation: CASSTRTGDEKLFF.

This sequence joins TRBV11-2 and TRBJ1-4; the match to TRBD1 covers 9 bases. Germline V gene sequence: CDR1 SGHAT, CDR2 FQNNGV. The V and J ends lost 5 bases and 3 bases, in that order; junction bases with no gene match: 4. The CDR3 sequence is 15 residues long. CDR3 amino acids: CASSGYRGPNEKLFF. CDR3 bases: TGTGCCAGCAGCGGATACAGGGGGCCTAATGAAAAACTGTTTTTT.

There are a few counts of this clone. The chain carries TRBV18 and TRBJ2-1; a possible D gene is TRBD1 (6 bases). Trimming stripped 2 bases from V and 9 bases from J, with 14 bases between. CDR3 length: 14 amino acids. Germline V gene sequence: CDR1 KGHSH, CDR2 LQKENI. The CDR3 here is CASSPTYRDSEQFF. The DNA of the CDR3 is TGTGCCAGCTCACCAACTTACAGGGATAGTGAGCAGTTCTTC. The whole variable domain, filled in from reference TRBV18 and TRBJ2-1, reads NAGVMQNPRHLVRRRGQEARLRCSPMKGHSHVYWYRQLPEEGLKFMVYLQKENIIDESGMPKERFSAEFPKEGPSILRIQQVVRGDSAAYFCASSPTYRDSEQFFGPGTRLTVL.

The chain joins TRBV2 to TRBJ2-2; TRBD1 is a possible D gene (5 bases). Germline CDR1 is SNHLY and CDR2 is FYNNEI. V lost 6 bases and J 4 bases, leaving 15 bases between the germline ends. The CDR3 is 15 amino acids. CDR3 region: CASSQQAVSTGELFF. CDR3 coding DNA: TGTGCCAGCAGCCAACAGGCAGTTTCCACCGGGGAGCTGTTTTTT. Looking up the rest from reference TRBV2 and TRBJ2-2 gives the full variable domain: EPEVTQTPSHQVTQMGQEVILRCVPISNHLYFYWYRQILGQKVEFLVSFYNNEISEKSEIFDDQFSVERPDGSNFTLKIRSTKLEDSAMYFCASSQQAVSTGELFFGEGSRLTVL.

This clone showed up just a few times. This rearrangement joins TRBV7-9 to TRBJ2-3; D is perhaps TRBD1 (5 bases). This CDR3 is 18 amino acids long. The V end lost 2 bases, the J end lost 5 bases, and 23 bases lay between the germline ends. Germline V gives CDR1 SEHNR, CDR2 FQNEAQ (reference sequence). CDR3 sequence (DNA): TGTGCCAGCAGCTTACGCCCCATGGAAGGGGCTGAAGGAGATACGCAGTATTTT. Translating gives CASSLRPMEGAEGDTQYF.

The chain recombines TRBV30 with TRBJ2-5; D possibly uses TRBD1 or TRBD2 (5 bases each). The assigned J gene may be wrong: the sequence end matches TRBJ2-7 better. Germline assignment: CDR1 GTSNPN and CDR2 SVGIG (reference sequence). The CDR3 has 15 residues. The CDR3 DNA is TGTGCCTGGGGTCCCACCGGGACCGCTACCTACGAGCAGTACTTC. This encodes CAWGPTGTATYEQYF.

Details on this clone: An end of the junction does not agree with germline; a read error may underlie this. The chain uses TRBV5-4 and TRBJ2-7; 8 bases agree with TRBD2. The CDR3 runs to 12 residues. Germline CDR1 and CDR2: SGHNT and YYREEE (reference sequence). CDR3 DNA: TGTGCCAGCAGCCTAGACGCGGGGGGTAAGAACTTC. It translates to CASSLDAGGKNF. Full variable domain (rest looked up from reference TRBV5-4 and TRBJ2-7): ETGVTQSPTHLIKTRGQQVTLRCSSQSGHNTVSWYQQALGQGPQFIFQYYREEENGRGNFPPRFSGLQFPNYSSELNVNALELDDSALYLCASSLDAGGKNFGPGTRLTVT.

This clone has just a few counts. DNA of the CDR3: TGTGCCAGCAGCCATCCCGACAGGGCGACCACTGAAGCTTTCTTT. Encoded protein: CASSHPDRATTEAFF. The chain combines TRBV27 with TRBJ1-1; 7 bases match TRBD1. The length of the CDR3 is 15 residues. Looked up from germline, CDR1 is MNHEY and CDR2 is SMNVEV (reference sequence). J lost 4 bases, V lost 6 bases, and 11 bases had no gene match.

The V gene is TRBV10-3, the J gene TRBJ1-4, with a weak D call TRBD1 (5 bases). Germline V gives CDR1 ENHRY, CDR2 SYGVKD. This CDR3 spans 17 amino acids. Trimming removed 0 bases at V and 8 bases at J, with 19 bases between. Here the CDR3 DNA reads TGTGCCATCAGTGAGTCGAAGCCTCCCGGGACGGAAGAAAAACTGTTTTTT. Amino acids: CAISESKPPGTEEKLFF.

The chain carries TRBV6-1 and TRBJ2-7; D tentatively reads TRBD1 or TRBD2 (6 bases each). V was clipped by 6 bases and J by 5 bases, with 17 bases between them. The germline V gene encodes CDR1 MNHNS and CDR2 SASEGT. CDR3 size: 14 residues. The CDR3 DNA sequence: TGTGCCAGCAGGCCCCGGGGGCGGACCGACGAGCAGTACTTC. Translating it yields CASRPRGRTDEQYF.

This clone was counted a few times. The chain recombines TRBV10-3 with TRBJ2-4; D is possibly TRBD2 (6 bases). The CDR3 has 13 amino acids. The V end was cut by 0 bases, the J end by 9 bases, with 9 bases between. Per the germline V gene, CDR1 is ENHRY and CDR2 is SYGVKD. CDR3 in amino acids: CAISESAGGIQYF. The CDR3 DNA follows: TGTGCCATCAGTGAGTCGGCCGGGGGCATTCAGTACTTC.

In its sample, this clone was seen a few times. This sequence joins TRBV5-1 and TRBJ2-7; no definite D call. Germline loops: CDR1 SGHRS, CDR2 YFSETQ. V was clipped by 0 bases and J by 3 bases, with 10 bases between them. The CDR3 consists of 14 residues. The CDR3, as DNA: TGCGCCAGCAGCTTGGAGGCCGGATTCTACGAGCAGTACTTC. Translated, it gives CASSLEAGFYEQYF. Combining the CDR3 with reference TRBV5-1 and TRBJ2-7 gives the whole variable domain KAGVTQTPRYLIKTRGQQVTLSCSPISGHRSVSWYQQTPGQGLQFLFEYFSETQRNKGNFPGRFSGRQFSNSRSEMNVSTLELGDSALYLCASSLEAGFYEQYFGPGTRLTVT.

J is TRBJ1-3 and V is TRBV30; D not resolved. V was shortened by 5 bases and J by 4 bases, with 15 bases between the two germline ends. The length of the CDR3 is 14 residues. Germline values: CDR1 GTSNPN, CDR2 SVGIG (reference sequence). Here the CDR3 reads CAWGEALGGNTIYF. The CDR3 DNA reads TGTGCCTGGGGAGAAGCGCTGGGGGGAAACACCATATATTTT.

This chain links TRBV27 with TRBJ1-1; D call uncertain. The CDR3 contains 13 residues. Trimming took 4 bases from V and 6 from J, leaving 12 bases between them. Germline-derived CDR1 and CDR2 are MNHEY and SMNVEV (reference sequence). The DNA of the CDR3 is TGTGCCAGCAGTTCGACGGTCGGGGCTGAAGCTTTCTTT. Translating gives CASSSTVGAEAFF.

This clone was picked up a small number of times. The chain is built from TRBV7-2 and TRBJ2-1; D possibly corresponds to TRBD1 (6 bases). This CDR3 spans 15 amino acids. Germline values: CDR1 SGHTA, CDR2 FQGNSA. V dropped 8 bases and J dropped 8 bases, with 22 bases sitting between them. The CDR3 reads CASGPVGAPRHEQFF. The DNA for the CDR3 is TGTGCCAGCGGACCAGTGGGGGCCCCCCGGCATGAGCAGTTCTTC.

V is TRBV11-2 and J is TRBJ2-5; D call uncertain. Germline V lookup: CDR1 SGHAT, CDR2 FQNNGV. Trimming stripped 2 bases from V and 0 bases from J, with 7 bases between. The CDR3 sequence is 14 residues long. The CDR3 region is CASSLYGHQETQYF. The CDR3 DNA follows: TGTGCCAGCAGCTTATACGGCCACCAAGAGACCCAGTACTTC.

Only a few counts were recorded for this clone. This chain uses TRBV28 with TRBJ1-6; D may be TRBD1 (5 bases). The germline CDR1 and CDR2 sequences are MDHEN and SYDVKM. The V end lost 7 bases, the J end lost 3 bases, and 13 bases lay between the germline ends. This CDR3 has 15 residues. CDR3 sequence: CASTYDSLYNSPLHF. In DNA, the CDR3 is TGTGCCAGCACCTACGACAGCCTCTATAATTCACCCCTCCACTTT.

The chain links TRBV15 to TRBJ2-7; 8 positions agree with TRBD2. Germline-derived CDR1 and CDR2 are LNHNV and YYDKDF (reference sequence). The CDR3 consists of 13 residues. J was trimmed by 6 bases and V by 5 bases; bases with no gene match: 6. CDR3 sequence (DNA): TGTGCCACCAGCCCATTAACTAGCGGCGAGCAGTACTTC. Protein sequence: CATSPLTSGEQYF.

The chain joins TRBV2 to TRBJ1-2; TRBD1 matches at 9 bases. CDR3 length equals 15 residues. CDR1 SNHLY and CDR2 FYNNEI come from the germline V gene. The J segment lost 7 bases and the V segment lost 5 bases, leaving 11 bases of the junction unmatched. CDR3 amino acids: CASSNYRGRFPGYTF. The DNA for the CDR3 is TGTGCCAGCAGTAACTACAGGGGGCGCTTTCCTGGCTACACCTTC.

This clone was seen only a few times. The CDR3 sequence is CAMSGRNQGDTQYF. CDR3 bases: TGTGCCATGAGCGGGAGAAACCAGGGAGATACGCAGTATTTT. This chain joins TRBV10-3 and TRBJ2-3; 8 bases line up with TRBD2. This CDR3 region has 14 residues. Germline V gene sequence: CDR1 ENHRY, CDR2 SYGVKD. The junction had 10 bases not matched to a gene; V was cut back by 9 bases and J by 5 bases.

This chain joins TRBV6-1 and TRBJ1-2; D not resolved. Trimming stripped 1 base from V and 5 bases from J, with 5 bases between. CDR1 is MNHNS and CDR2 is SASEGT in the germline V gene. The CDR3 has 12 residues. In nucleotides, the CDR3 is TGTGCCAGCAGTGAAGATCAATATGGCTACACCTTC. It yields the protein CASSEDQYGYTF.

The genes are TRBV10-2 and TRBJ2-1; TRBD2 matches 12 bases. The V and J ends lost 2 bases and 6 bases, in that order; junction bases with no gene match: 8. Germline V CDR1 and CDR2: WSHSY, SAAADI. The CDR3 contains 17 residues. In DNA, the CDR3 is TGCGCCAGCAGTGAGGGTTGGACTAGCGGGATCTCCAATGAGCAGTTCTTC. It specifies CASSEGWTSGISNEQFF.

This chain uses TRBV7-2 with TRBJ2-1; D unresolved. In germline, CDR1 is SGHTA, CDR2 FQGNSA. V was cut by 4 bases and J by 5 bases, with 12 bases left in between. This CDR3 has 14 residues. In DNA form, the CDR3 reads TGTGCCAGCAGCTCGATAGCCAGACACAATGAGCAGTTCTTC. Translating it yields CASSSIARHNEQFF.